The 6 T cell receptor beta chains presented below share a single source sample, sequenced in a study of T-cell memory formation after mild COVID-19. TCRdb ran MiXCR on the 5' RACE reads and lists one entry per CDR3 protein. The sample shows hundreds of thousands of distinct CDR3 sequences, roughly 15% of them seen only once. Sequencing input: PBMCs or a T cell subset sorted from them (not recorded which). The receptors here all came from an adult woman who had mild COVID-19 (a few samples of this study predate the infection). Cell type and time point are not known.

J is TRBJ1-1 and V is TRBV6-5, with a tentative D call TRBD1 (5 bases). CDR1 is MNHEY and CDR2 is SVGAGI in the germline V gene. The CDR3 is 15 residues long. Trimming left V 0 bases short and J 8 bases short, with 16 bases between. For the CDR3, the DNA is TGTGCCAGCAGTTACTCTTCGGCAGGGACGGGGGAAGCTTTCTTT. Translated: CASSYSSAGTGEAFF.

This clonotype was seen more than once but under ten times. The chain employs TRBV20-1 and TRBJ1-1; a weak D match, TRBD1 (6 bases). Germline assignment: CDR1 DFQATT and CDR2 SNEGSKA (reference sequence). The CDR3 is 13 residues long. V gave up 5 bases and J gave up 1 base, with 11 bases separating them. The CDR3 loop is CSAPAGANTEAFF. The CDR3 bases are TGCAGTGCTCCGGCAGGGGCGAACACTGAAGCTTTCTTT.

In its sample, this clonotype was seen a few times. This chain uses TRBV24-1 with TRBJ1-5, with no clear D. The CDR3 spans 14 residues. Germline lookup yields CDR1 KGHDR and CDR2 SFDVKD. V was shortened by 5 bases and J by 6 bases, with 13 bases between the two germline ends. The CDR3 loop is CATSAARVSQPQHF. The CDR3 DNA reads TGTGCCACCAGTGCAGCTAGGGTTTCTCAGCCCCAGCATTTT.

This clonotype was seen only a few times. At one end, the junction sequence differs from germline, possibly due to a read error. This rearrangement joins TRBV6-1 to TRBJ1-1; D is perhaps TRBD1 (5 bases). This CDR3 has 11 residues. The V gene's germline CDR1 is MNHNS and CDR2 SASEGT. The CDR3, as DNA: TGTGCCAGCAGTGAAGCGAGGGGTCCAACTTTT. Encoded protein: CASSEARGPTF.

A few counts support this clonotype. The CDR3 protein is CASSLSGHLNTEAFF. The CDR3 coding sequence is TGTGCCAGCAGCCTATCTGGACACCTGAACACTGAAGCTTTCTTT. The rearrangement uses TRBV11-2 and TRBJ1-1; D might be TRBD1 (5 bases). This CDR3 region has 15 residues. Trimming pared 5 bases from V and 0 bases from J, leaving 13 bases between. The V gene's germline CDR1 is SGHAT and CDR2 FQNNGV.

The chain couples TRBV7-9 to TRBJ1-5; D is ambiguous. With 1 base removed from V and 3 bases from J, the gap between germline ends came to 10 bases. The germline V gene encodes CDR1 SEHNR and CDR2 FQNEAQ (reference sequence). There are 15 residues in the CDR3. The CDR3 nucleotides read TGTGCCAGCAGCTTAGGGCAGACCAACAATCAGCCCCAGCATTTT. Protein product: CASSLGQTNNQPQHF.